This T cell receptor beta chain was captured in a study of regulatory T cells in long-lasting Graves disease. The CDR3 extends over 12 amino acids. Trimming left V 10 bases short and J 7 bases short, with 16 bases between. The time point here: newly diagnosed GD, antithyroid drugs for less than 3 months. PBMC-derived RNA was used for the TCR library. Patients were from an endocrinology department in Xi'an, China. HTBI primers from iRepertoire and Arm-PCR of CDR3 regions yielded the TCR beta libraries. MiXCR, applied by TCRdb to the multiplex PCR reads, yields one record per CDR3 protein. In the table there are about 500,000 distinct CDR3 sequences, more than 10% of which are singletons. The sample was also reused in another study, on T cells in Graves' hyperthyroidism and ophthalmopathy. That work states: First-round RT-PCR targeting the TCR CDR3 was performed with the HTBI primer set.

The receptor comes from a woman aged 30 to 39 with Graves disease. J is TRBJ1-2 and V is TRBV12-3 or TRBV12-4; D perhaps matches TRBD1 (5 bases). The sequences come from peripheral blood mononuclear cells (PBMCs), collected at new diagnosis, from a patient treated with antithyroid drugs. The CDR3 sequence is CATRTRGFGYTF. The CDR3 bases are TGTGCCACCCGAACTCGGGGCTTTGGCTACACCTTC.